This T cell receptor (beta chain) is drawn from a study of T-cell reconstitution after alpha-beta-depleted transplantation in children. The CDR3 contains 11 residues. As to this clonotype: What it recognizes is unknown.

Findings of the study overall: Where alpha-beta T cells came from about two months after transplant was reportedly several hundred expanded graft clones. Surviving recipient cells, namely T cells and thymic progenitors, were the source of high day-60 TCRbeta diversity in some patients.

TCRbeta library construction was performed incorporating unique molecular identifiers. TCRdb recomputed calls from the PCR reads with MiXCR, one row per CDR3 protein. This table has about 980,000 distinct CDR3 sequences, about 29% appearing once. Sequencing used PBMCs, mostly from graft donor cells, obtained 360 days after TCRalphabeta/CD19-depleted stem cell transplant. The V gene is TRBV21-1, the J gene TRBJ2-7. TRBV21-1 is flagged as a pseudogene. This clonotype was obtained from a boy under two years old who had a stem cell transplant for SCID, so the T cells may come from the graft donor. The CDR3 spells CASLNHYEQYF. The CDR3 DNA is TGTGCCAGCCTCAACCACTACGAGCAGTACTTC.